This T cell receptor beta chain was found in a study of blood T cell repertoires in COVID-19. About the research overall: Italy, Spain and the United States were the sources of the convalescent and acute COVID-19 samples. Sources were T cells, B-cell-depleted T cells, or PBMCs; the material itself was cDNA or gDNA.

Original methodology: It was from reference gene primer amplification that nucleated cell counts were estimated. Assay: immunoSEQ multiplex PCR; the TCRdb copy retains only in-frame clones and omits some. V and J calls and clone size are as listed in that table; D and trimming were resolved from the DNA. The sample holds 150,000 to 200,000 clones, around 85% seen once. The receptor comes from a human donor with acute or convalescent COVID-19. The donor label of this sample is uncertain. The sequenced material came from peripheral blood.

The CDR3 sequence: CASSFSSGLSSYNSPLHF. The CDR3 coding sequence is TGTGCCAGCAGCTTTAGTTCAGGGTTAAGCTCCTATAATTCACCCCTCCACTTT. The chain uses TRBV7-8 and TRBJ1-6; tentatively, D is TRBD1 (5 bases). Germline assignment: CDR1 SGHVS and CDR2 FQNEAQ. The CDR3 is made up of 18 amino acids. Trimming left V 3 bases short and J 0 bases short, with 15 bases between.